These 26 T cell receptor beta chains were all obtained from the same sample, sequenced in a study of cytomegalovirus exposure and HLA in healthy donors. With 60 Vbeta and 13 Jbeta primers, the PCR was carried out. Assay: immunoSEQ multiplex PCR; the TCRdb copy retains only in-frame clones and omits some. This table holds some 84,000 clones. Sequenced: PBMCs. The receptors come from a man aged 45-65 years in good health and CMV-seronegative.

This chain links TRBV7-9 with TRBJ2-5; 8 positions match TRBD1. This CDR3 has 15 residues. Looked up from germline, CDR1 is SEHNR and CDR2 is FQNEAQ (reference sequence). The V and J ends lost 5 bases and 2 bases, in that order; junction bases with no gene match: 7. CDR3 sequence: CASSDGRTGQETQYF. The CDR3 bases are TGTGCCAGCAGCGATGGCAGGACAGGGCAAGAGACCCAGTACTTC.

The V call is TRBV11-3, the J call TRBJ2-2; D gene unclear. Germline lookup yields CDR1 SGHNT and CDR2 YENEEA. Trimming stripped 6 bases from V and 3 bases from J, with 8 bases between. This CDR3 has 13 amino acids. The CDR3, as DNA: TGTGCCAGCAGTCTCCGTTACACCGGGGAGCTGTTTTTT. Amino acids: CASSLRYTGELFF. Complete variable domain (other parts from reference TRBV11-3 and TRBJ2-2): EAGVVQSPRYKIIEKKQPVAFWCNPISGHNTLYWYLQNLGQGPELLIRYENEEAVDDSQLPKDRFSAERLKGVDSTLKIQPAELGDSAVYLCASSLRYTGELFFGEGSRLTVL.

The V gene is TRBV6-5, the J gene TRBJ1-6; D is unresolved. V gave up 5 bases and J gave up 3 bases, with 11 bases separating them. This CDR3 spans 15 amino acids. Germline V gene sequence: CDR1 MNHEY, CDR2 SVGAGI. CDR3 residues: CASSKGAGYNSPLHF. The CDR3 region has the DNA TGTGCCAGCAGTAAGGGTGCGGGCTATAATTCACCCCTCCACTTT.

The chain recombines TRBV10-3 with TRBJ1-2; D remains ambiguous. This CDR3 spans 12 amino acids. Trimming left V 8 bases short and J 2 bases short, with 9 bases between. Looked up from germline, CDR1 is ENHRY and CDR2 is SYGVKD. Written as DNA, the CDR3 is TGTGCCATCCAGTCGCAAAACTATGGCTACACCTTC. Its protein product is CAIQSQNYGYTF.

CDR3 coding DNA: TGTGCCATCAGTAACCGACAGGGGACGAACACTGAAGCTTTCTTT. This codes for CAISNRQGTNTEAFF. The chain is built from TRBV10-3 and TRBJ1-1; TRBD1 agrees at 8 bases. Germline CDR1 reads ENHRY; CDR2 reads SYGVKD. The CDR3 spans 15 residues. J gave up 1 base and V 5 bases, and 6 bases lay outside the gene matches.

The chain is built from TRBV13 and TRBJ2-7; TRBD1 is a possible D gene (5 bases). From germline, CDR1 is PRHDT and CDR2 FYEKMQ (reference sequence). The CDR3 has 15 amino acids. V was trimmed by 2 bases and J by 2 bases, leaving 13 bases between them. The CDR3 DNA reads TGTGCCAGCAGCTTAAAACCGACAGAGACCTACGAGCAGTACTTC. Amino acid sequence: CASSLKPTETYEQYF. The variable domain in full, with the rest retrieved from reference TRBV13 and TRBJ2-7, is AAGVIQSPRHLIKEKRETATLKCYPIPRHDTVYWYQQGPGQDPQFLISFYEKMQSDKGSIPDRFSAQQFSDYHSELNMSSLELGDSALYFCASSLKPTETYEQYFGPGTRLTVT.

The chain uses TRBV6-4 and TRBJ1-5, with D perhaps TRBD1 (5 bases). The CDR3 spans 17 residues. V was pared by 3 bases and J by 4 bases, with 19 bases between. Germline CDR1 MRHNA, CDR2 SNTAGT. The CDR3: CASSEHRLAWANQPQHF. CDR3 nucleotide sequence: TGTGCCAGCAGTGAGCACAGGTTGGCCTGGGCAAATCAGCCCCAGCATTTT.

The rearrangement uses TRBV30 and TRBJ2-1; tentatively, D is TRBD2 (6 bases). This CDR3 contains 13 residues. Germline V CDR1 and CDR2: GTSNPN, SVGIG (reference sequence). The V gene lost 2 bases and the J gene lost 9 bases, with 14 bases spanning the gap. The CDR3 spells CAWSLPGDPEQFF. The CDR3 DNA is TGTGCCTGGAGTCTCCCGGGGGATCCTGAGCAGTTCTTC.

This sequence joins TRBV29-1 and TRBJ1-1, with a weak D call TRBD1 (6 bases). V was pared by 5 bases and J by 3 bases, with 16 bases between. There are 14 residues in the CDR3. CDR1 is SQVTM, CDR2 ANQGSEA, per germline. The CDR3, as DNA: TGCAGCGTTTTGCCGGGACCAGGGGACACTGAAGCTTTCTTT. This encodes CSVLPGPGDTEAFF.

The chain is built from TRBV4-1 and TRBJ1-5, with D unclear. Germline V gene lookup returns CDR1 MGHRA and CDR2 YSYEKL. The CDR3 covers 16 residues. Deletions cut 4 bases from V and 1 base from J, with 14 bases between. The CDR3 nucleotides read TGCGCCAGCAGCCCCAAGAGCGGGGAGAGCAATCAGCCCCAGCATTTT. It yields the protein CASSPKSGESNQPQHF.

In DNA form, the CDR3 reads TGTGCCAGCAGCTTTTTAGGACAGGTTCGCCTAAGCTATGGCTACACCTTC. Translating it yields CASSFLGQVRLSYGYTF. The rearrangement joins TRBV7-8 to TRBJ1-2, with TRBD1 matching over 7 bases. This CDR3 is built from 17 residues. Trimming at V came to 3 bases and at J to 4 bases, leaving 14 bases not matched to a gene. Germline CDR1 is SGHVS and CDR2 is FQNEAQ.

CDR3 in DNA: TGTGCCAGCAGTGGAGGCTCCTTCTATGGCTACACCTTC. Translation: CASSGGSFYGYTF. The chain carries TRBV6-1 and TRBJ1-2; D not certain. Germline assignment: CDR1 MNHNS and CDR2 SASEGT. Trimming shortened V by 4 bases and J by 4 bases, and 10 bases separated the two germline ends. The length of the CDR3 is 13 residues.

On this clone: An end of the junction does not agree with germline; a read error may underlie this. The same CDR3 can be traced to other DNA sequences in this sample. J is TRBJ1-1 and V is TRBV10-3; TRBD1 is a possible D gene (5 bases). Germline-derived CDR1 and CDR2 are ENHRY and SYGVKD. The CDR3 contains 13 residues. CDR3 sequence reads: CAIRTDLNTEAFF. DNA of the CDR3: TGTGCCATCAGGACAGACCTGAACACCGAAGCTTTCTTT.

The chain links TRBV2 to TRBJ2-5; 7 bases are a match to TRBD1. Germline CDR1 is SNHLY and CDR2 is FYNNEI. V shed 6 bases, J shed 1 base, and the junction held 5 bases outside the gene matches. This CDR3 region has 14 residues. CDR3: CASSPRQGQETQYF. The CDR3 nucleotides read TGTGCCAGCAGCCCCAGACAGGGCCAAGAGACCCAGTACTTC.

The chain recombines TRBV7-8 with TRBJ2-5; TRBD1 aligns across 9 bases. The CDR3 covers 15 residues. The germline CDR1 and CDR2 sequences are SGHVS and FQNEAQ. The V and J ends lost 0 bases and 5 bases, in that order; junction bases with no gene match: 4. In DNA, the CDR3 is TGTGCCAGCAGCTTAGCGGGACAGGGTATTGAGACCCAGTACTTC. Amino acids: CASSLAGQGIETQYF.

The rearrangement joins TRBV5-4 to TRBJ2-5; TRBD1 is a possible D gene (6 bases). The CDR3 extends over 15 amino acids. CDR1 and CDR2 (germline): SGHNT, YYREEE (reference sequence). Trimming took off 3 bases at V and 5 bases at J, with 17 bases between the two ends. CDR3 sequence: CASSWKPTGSETQYF. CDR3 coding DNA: TGTGCCAGCAGCTGGAAACCTACAGGGAGTGAGACCCAGTACTTC.

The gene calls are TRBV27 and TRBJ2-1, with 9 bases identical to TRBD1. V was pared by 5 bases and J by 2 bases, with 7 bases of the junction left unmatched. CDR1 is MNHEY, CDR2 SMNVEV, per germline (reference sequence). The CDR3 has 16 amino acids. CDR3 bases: TGTGCCAGCAGTCTATTAAGGACAGGGGCCTACAATGAGCAGTTCTTC. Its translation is CASSLLRTGAYNEQFF.

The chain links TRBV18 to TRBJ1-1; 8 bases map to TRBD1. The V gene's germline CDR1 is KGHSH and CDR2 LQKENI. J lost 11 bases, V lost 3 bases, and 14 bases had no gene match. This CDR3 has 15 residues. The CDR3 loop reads CASSPDLGQVGDAFF. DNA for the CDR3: TGTGCCAGCTCACCCGATTTGGGACAGGTGGGCGACGCTTTCTTT.

The CDR3 nucleotides are TGTGCCAGCAGTTTTGGACAGGGGCAGAACACTGAAGCTTTCTTT. Translated: CASSFGQGQNTEAFF. The chain is built from TRBV28 and TRBJ1-1; 9 bases align to TRBD1. The CDR3 extends over 15 amino acids. CDR1 and CDR2 (germline): MDHEN, SYDVKM. V shed 3 bases, J shed 1 base, and the junction held 3 bases outside the gene matches.

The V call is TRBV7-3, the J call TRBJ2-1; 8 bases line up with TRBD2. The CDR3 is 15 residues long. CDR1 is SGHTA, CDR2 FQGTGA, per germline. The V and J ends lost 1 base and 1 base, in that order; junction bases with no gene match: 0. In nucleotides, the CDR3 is TGTGCCAGCAGCTTAATAGCGGGGTCCTACAATGAGCAGTTCTTC. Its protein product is CASSLIAGSYNEQFF.

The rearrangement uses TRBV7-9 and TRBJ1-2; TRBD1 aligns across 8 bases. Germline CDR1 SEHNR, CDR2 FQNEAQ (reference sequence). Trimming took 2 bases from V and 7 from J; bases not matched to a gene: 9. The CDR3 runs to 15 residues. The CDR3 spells CASSLQTGQGGGYTF. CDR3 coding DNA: TGTGCCAGCAGCTTACAAACTGGACAGGGTGGTGGCTACACCTTC.

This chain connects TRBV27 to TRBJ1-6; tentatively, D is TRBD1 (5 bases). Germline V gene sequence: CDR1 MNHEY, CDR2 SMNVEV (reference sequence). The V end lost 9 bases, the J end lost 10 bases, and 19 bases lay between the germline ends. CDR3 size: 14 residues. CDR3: CASRNAGFWSPLHF. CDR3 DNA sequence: TGTGCCAGTAGAAACGCAGGGTTTTGGTCACCCCTCCACTTT.

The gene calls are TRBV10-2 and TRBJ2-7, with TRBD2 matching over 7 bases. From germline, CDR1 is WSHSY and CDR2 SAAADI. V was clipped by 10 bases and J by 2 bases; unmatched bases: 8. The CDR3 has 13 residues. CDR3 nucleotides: TGCGCCACCTTAAGCGGGGACGCCTACGAGCAGTACTTC. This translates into CATLSGDAYEQYF.

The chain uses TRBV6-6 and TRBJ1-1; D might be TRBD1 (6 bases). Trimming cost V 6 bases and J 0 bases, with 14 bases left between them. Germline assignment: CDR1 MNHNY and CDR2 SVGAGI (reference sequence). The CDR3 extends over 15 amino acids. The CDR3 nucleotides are TGTGCCAGCAGGCTCGGACAGCGGTTGAACACTGAAGCTTTCTTT. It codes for CASRLGQRLNTEAFF.

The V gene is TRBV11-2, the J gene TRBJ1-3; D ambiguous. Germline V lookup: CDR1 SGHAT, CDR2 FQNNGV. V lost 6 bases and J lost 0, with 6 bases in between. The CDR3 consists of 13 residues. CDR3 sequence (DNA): TGTGCCAGCAGTCTAACCTCTGGAAACACCATATATTTT. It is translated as CASSLTSGNTIYF.

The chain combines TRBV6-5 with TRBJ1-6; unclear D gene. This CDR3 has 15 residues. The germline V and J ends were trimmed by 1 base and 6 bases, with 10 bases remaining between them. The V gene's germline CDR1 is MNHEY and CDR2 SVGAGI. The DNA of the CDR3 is TGTGCCAGCAGTTACTATCAAGCGTCTAATTCACCCCTCCACTTT. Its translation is CASSYYQASNSPLHF.